This record looks at one TCR beta chain sequence and its context. Its antigen is unidentified. These data are taken from a study of T cells after yellow fever vaccination. General observations from the study: CD4 and CD8 compartments shared a small share of clonotypes.

This CDR3 contains 15 residues. The V gene lost 1 base and the J gene lost 0 bases, with 9 bases spanning the gap. CDR1 and CDR2 from the germline V gene are SEHNR and FQNEAQ (reference sequence). TCRdb recomputed calls from the 5' RACE reads with MiXCR, one row per CDR3 protein. The sample has some 600,000 distinct CDR3 sequences, roughly an eighth seen once. The sequencing used PBMCs, collected on the day of the yellow fever booster vaccination. V gene TRBV7-9 combines with J gene TRBJ2-5; D perhaps matches TRBD2 (5 bases). The TCR sequence derives from a man aged 30-40 years who received the YFV17D yellow fever vaccine. CDR3 sequence: CASSLGFGDQETQYF. The DNA for the CDR3 is TGTGCCAGCAGCTTAGGGTTCGGGGACCAAGAGACCCAGTACTTC. Looking up the rest from reference TRBV7-9 and TRBJ2-5 gives the full variable domain: DTGVSQNPRHKITKRGQNVTFRCDPISEHNRLYWYRQTLGQGPEFLTYFQNEAQLEKSRLLSDRFSAERPKGSFSTLEIQRTEQGDSAMYLCASSLGFGDQETQYFGPGTRLLVL.